Shown below are 20 T cell receptor beta chains from a single sample sequenced in a study of chemoradiotherapy in HPV16-positive cancers. The repertoire was sequenced with immunoSEQ multiplex PCR; TCRdb's copy has only in-frame clones and lacks some. This table has more than 12,000 clones, more than 75% appearing once. The sample in question was blood, obtained from a patient who underwent chemoradiotherapy. These receptors were collected from a human donor with HPV-associated anogenital cancer.

The V gene is TRBV28, the J gene TRBJ1-1, with a possible D match to TRBD1 (6 bases). Trimming stripped 2 bases from V and 4 bases from J, with 14 bases between. Germline CDR1 MDHEN, CDR2 SYDVKM. The CDR3 extends over 15 amino acids. The CDR3 protein is CASSLPGDDSTEAFF. The CDR3 DNA reads as TGTGCCAGCAGTTTACCAGGGGACGATTCCACTGAAGCTTTCTTT. Together with reference TRBV28 and TRBJ1-1, the CDR3 gives the full variable domain: DVKVTQSSRYLVKRTGEKVFLECVQDMDHENMFWYRQDPGLGLRLIYFSYDVKMKEKGDIPEGYSVSREKKERFSLILESASTNQTSMYLCASSLPGDDSTEAFFGQGTRLTVV.

This clone was found a few times. J is TRBJ2-2 and V is TRBV5-1; TRBD1 matches 7 bases. Germline lookup yields CDR1 SGHRS and CDR2 YFSETQ. The trim removed 2 bases at V and 1 base at J, leaving 5 bases unmatched. The CDR3 extends over 16 amino acids. CDR3 loop: CASSLRQGKNTGELFF. The CDR3 bases are TGCGCCAGCAGCTTAAGACAGGGAAAGAACACCGGGGAGCTGTTTTTT. The full variable domain, its missing parts supplied by reference TRBV5-1 and TRBJ2-2, is KAGVTQTPRYLIKTRGQQVTLSCSPISGHRSVSWYQQTPGQGLQFLFEYFSETQRNKGNFPGRFSGRQFSNSRSEMNVSTLELGDSALYLCASSLRQGKNTGELFFGEGSRLTVL.

V usage is TRBV29-1 and J usage is TRBJ1-4; no clear D. V was clipped by 0 bases and J by 7 bases, with 15 bases between them. Per germline, CDR1 SQVTM and CDR2 ANQGSEA. This CDR3 contains 15 residues. CDR3 protein: CSVEDRRAMGEKLFF. The CDR3 bases are TGCAGCGTTGAAGATAGGAGGGCAATGGGTGAAAAACTGTTTTTT.

CDR3 in DNA: TGTGCCAGCAGTGAACCATCCCGGGACAGGGGTGAAGCTTTCTTT. It yields the protein CASSEPSRDRGEAFF. This rearrangement joins TRBV6-1 to TRBJ1-1, with 10 bases matching TRBD1. V shed 2 bases, J shed 7 bases, and the junction held 7 bases outside the gene matches. Germline CDR1 reads MNHNS; CDR2 reads SASEGT. This CDR3 contains 15 residues.

V is TRBV19 and J is TRBJ2-7; no clear D gene. V was shortened by 3 bases and J by 13 bases, with 13 bases between the two germline ends. Germline CDR1 reads LNHDA; CDR2 reads SQIVND (reference sequence). The CDR3 totals 11 residues. The CDR3 coding sequence is TGTGCCAGTAGTATCGGTACAAGGGTATACTTC. It yields the protein CASSIGTRVYF.

The rearrangement uses TRBV4-1 and TRBJ1-5; weak D call: TRBD1 (5 bases). V dropped 0 bases and J dropped 1 base, with 19 bases sitting between them. There are 19 residues in the CDR3. CDR1 and CDR2 (germline): MGHRA, YSYEKL. The CDR3, as DNA: TGCGCCAGCAGCCAAGATGTCCGGCCACAGGATTGGAGCAATCAGCCCCAGCATTTT. This sequence encodes CASSQDVRPQDWSNQPQHF.

This rearrangement joins TRBV19 to TRBJ1-3; TRBD1 matches 7 bases. From germline, CDR1 is LNHDA and CDR2 SQIVND (reference sequence). The CDR3 is 16 amino acids. V trimming: 7 bases; J trimming: 0 bases; junction bases outside the gene matches: 9. Written as DNA, the CDR3 is TGTGCCAGTACCCAGGTCGACAGGGCCTCTGGAAACACCATATATTTT. Its translation is CASTQVDRASGNTIYF.

The chain couples TRBV5-1 to TRBJ2-5; 11 bases align to TRBD2. The germline V gene encodes CDR1 SGHRS and CDR2 YFSETQ. The CDR3 is 15 amino acids. Trimming cost V 4 bases and J 5 bases; bases outside gene matches: 7. CDR3 DNA sequence: TGCGCCAGCAGCGTCCTAGCGGGGGGTTTTGAGACCCAGTACTTC. Translated, it gives CASSVLAGGFETQYF.

The chain has TRBV6-5 and TRBJ1-2, with D possibly being TRBD1 (5 bases). The CDR3 has 15 amino acids. The ends were cut back, 2 bases at V and 6 bases at J, with 16 bases in the middle. The germline gives CDR1 MNHEY, CDR2 SVGAGI. Written as DNA, the CDR3 is TGTGCCAGCAGTTACGCGGAGGGGCAGTATGATGGCTACACCTTC. It yields the protein CASSYAEGQYDGYTF.

The CDR3 reads CASSSVQGLAKNIQYF. CDR3 nucleotide sequence: TGTGCCAGCAGCTCCGTTCAGGGGCTAGCCAAAAACATTCAGTACTTC. The chain has TRBV11-3 and TRBJ2-4; D may be TRBD1 (6 bases). Between the trimmed V and J ends, which lost 4 bases and 0 bases, there was a span of 13 bases. Per the germline V gene, CDR1 is SGHNT and CDR2 is YENEEA. This CDR3 has 16 amino acids.

The V call is TRBV30, the J call TRBJ2-6; the D call may be TRBD1 or TRBD2 (5 bases each). V lost 2 bases and J lost 0, with 8 bases in between. Germline V gives CDR1 GTSNPN, CDR2 SVGIG (reference sequence). The CDR3 spans 15 residues. CDR3 nucleotide sequence: TGTGCCTGGAGTCGGGACCGCTCTGGGGCCAACGTCCTGACTTTC. Translated, it gives CAWSRDRSGANVLTF.

This clone was seen only once. The CDR3 coding sequence is TGTGCCAGCAGCTCAGAACTTGAGGTTGGCGAGCAGTACTTC. The encoded protein is CASSSELEVGEQYF. The chain has TRBV7-9 and TRBJ2-7; no clear D gene. The CDR3 sequence is 14 residues long. Germline CDR1 reads SEHNR; CDR2 reads FQNEAQ (reference sequence). The V gene lost 4 bases and the J gene lost 6 bases, with 16 bases spanning the gap.

V gene TRBV2 combines with J gene TRBJ1-4, with TRBD1 as a possible D gene (6 bases). CDR3 length: 13 residues. CDR1 and CDR2 from the germline V gene are SNHLY and FYNNEI. Trimming cost V 4 bases and J 14 bases, with 17 bases left between them. CDR3 sequence reads: CASSASTQGRLFF. Written as DNA, the CDR3 is TGTGCCAGCAGTGCCTCGACTCAGGGGCGGCTGTTTTTT. Drawing the rest from reference TRBV2 and TRBJ1-4, the complete variable domain is EPEVTQTPSHQVTQMGQEVILRCVPISNHLYFYWYRQILGQKVEFLVSFYNNEISEKSEIFDDQFSVERPDGSNFTLKIRSTKLEDSAMYFCASSASTQGRLFFGSGTQLSVL.

The CDR3 loop reads CASSMGAFQPQHF. CDR3 DNA: TGTGCCAGCAGTATGGGGGCGTTTCAGCCCCAGCATTTT. The chain couples TRBV2 to TRBJ1-5; D is possibly TRBD1 (6 bases). Germline V lookup: CDR1 SNHLY, CDR2 FYNNEI. With 5 bases removed from V and 6 bases from J, the gap between germline ends came to 11 bases. This CDR3 has 13 residues.

This chain joins TRBV9 and TRBJ1-6, with D unresolved. V dropped 0 bases and J dropped 7 bases, with 8 bases sitting between them. From germline, CDR1 is SGDLS and CDR2 YYNGEE. The CDR3 loop spans 14 amino acids. DNA of the CDR3: TGTGCCAGCAGCGTAGGTGGTGGAAATTCACCCCTCCACTTT. It encodes CASSVGGGNSPLHF.

V gene TRBV2 combines with J gene TRBJ2-5; D is tentatively TRBD1 or TRBD2 (5 bases each). Per the germline V gene, CDR1 is SNHLY and CDR2 is FYNNEI. Trimming shortened V by 6 bases and J by 4 bases, and 9 bases separated the two germline ends. The CDR3 runs to 12 residues. The CDR3 spells CASRGRVETQYF. For the CDR3, the DNA is TGTGCCAGCAGGGGGCGGGTAGAGACCCAGTACTTC.

The V gene is TRBV14, the J gene TRBJ1-1, with 8 bases identical to TRBD1. CDR3 size: 14 residues. J was trimmed by 6 bases and V by 5 bases; bases with no gene match: 8. The germline V gene has CDR1 SGHDN and CDR2 FVKESK. The DNA for the CDR3 is TGTGCCAGCAGCGCCGGACAGGGATGGTCTGAAGCTTTCTTT. The encoded protein is CASSAGQGWSEAFF.

This chain uses TRBV6-5 with TRBJ1-3; perhaps TRBD1 as D (5 bases). Trimming shortened V by 0 bases and J by 0 bases, and 9 bases separated the two germline ends. In germline, CDR1 is MNHEY, CDR2 SVGAGI. The CDR3 has 16 residues. The chain's CDR3 is CASSYSGHHSGNTIYF. CDR3 bases: TGTGCCAGCAGTTACTCTGGACATCACTCTGGAAACACCATATATTTT.

The chain is built from TRBV5-6 and TRBJ1-1; the D is unclear. The V end lost 0 bases, the J end lost 1 base, and 4 bases lay between the germline ends. Germline V lookup: CDR1 SGHDT, CDR2 YYEEEE. This CDR3 has 13 amino acids. The CDR3 DNA reads TGTGCCAGCAGCTTGGGAGGGAACACTGAAGCTTTCTTT. Protein product: CASSLGGNTEAFF.

V and J are TRBV15 and TRBJ1-3; tentatively, D is TRBD1 (5 bases). CDR3 length: 18 residues. Trimming shortened V by 3 bases and J by 5 bases, and 23 bases separated the two germline ends. Germline-derived CDR1 and CDR2 are LNHNV and YYDKDF (reference sequence). The DNA for the CDR3 is TGTGCCACCAGCAGTGGTACCTCGGGGCTGAGGATAAGAAACACCATATATTTT. Its translation: CATSSGTSGLRIRNTIYF.